A single sample gave rise to the 25 T cell receptor beta chains below, sequenced in a study of T cells of healthy individuals. TCRdb re-analysed the 5' RACE reads in MiXCR, keeping a single row per CDR3 protein. The sample yields about 63,000 distinct CDR3 sequences, around 16% seen once. These receptors were obtained from a human donor in good health.

The chain carries TRBV6-2 or TRBV6-3 and TRBJ1-1, with TRBD1 as a possible D gene (6 bases). Germline CDR1 is MNHEY and CDR2 is SVGEGT. This CDR3 spans 13 amino acids. V was pared by 2 bases and J by 8 bases, with 12 bases between. As DNA, the CDR3 is TGTGCCAGCAGTTACCTTGGGGGGGGCGAAGCTTTCTTT. This sequence encodes CASSYLGGGEAFF.

The rearrangement uses TRBV12-3 or TRBV12-4 and TRBJ1-2; TRBD1 aligns across 7 bases. This CDR3 spans 13 amino acids. Trimming cost V 9 bases and J 0 bases; bases outside gene matches: 4. The CDR3 sequence: CASQGQPNYGYTF. The CDR3 DNA follows: TGTGCCAGTCAGGGACAGCCTAACTATGGCTACACCTTC.

This clonotype was seen a few times. V usage is TRBV5-1 and J usage is TRBJ2-7; 8 bases map to TRBD2. CDR1 is SGHRS and CDR2 is YFSETQ in the germline V gene. The V and J ends lost 4 bases and 3 bases, in that order; junction bases with no gene match: 12. This CDR3 region has 16 residues. CDR3 region: CASSPDGGLAGYEQYF. The CDR3 nucleotides read TGCGCCAGCAGCCCGGACGGTGGACTAGCCGGCTACGAGCAGTACTTC.

This clonotype was seen a handful of times. The chain carries TRBV4-3 and TRBJ1-4; D perhaps matches TRBD1 (6 bases). CDR3 length equals 16 residues. The V end lost 2 bases, the J end lost 5 bases, and 15 bases lay between the germline ends. Germline CDR1 LGHNA, CDR2 YSLEER. CDR3 coding DNA: TGCGCCAGCAGCCAACTCCCAGGAGGGGGAAATGAAAAACTGTTTTTT. Translating gives CASSQLPGGGNEKLFF.

This clonotype was seen many times. The chain links TRBV18 to TRBJ2-5; D remains unclear. The CDR3 covers 13 residues. Germline V CDR1 and CDR2: KGHSH, LQKENI. V lost 3 bases and J lost 5, with 10 bases in between. The CDR3: CASSPGDIETQYF. In DNA form, the CDR3 reads TGTGCCAGCTCACCGGGCGACATTGAGACCCAGTACTTC.

The chain joins TRBV11-2 to TRBJ2-7; TRBD1 matches 9 bases. This CDR3 spans 14 amino acids. Germline V gene sequence: CDR1 SGHAT, CDR2 FQNNGV. With 5 bases clipped from V and 4 bases from J, the junction kept 6 bases outside the gene matches. As DNA, the CDR3 is TGTGCCAGCAGCCCGAGGACAGGGGTATACGAGCAGTACTTC. Translating it yields CASSPRTGVYEQYF.

This clonotype showed up many times. This chain connects TRBV20-1 to TRBJ2-5; 9 bases align to TRBD2. The CDR3 has 14 amino acids. The V gene end was trimmed by 2 bases and the J gene end by 5 bases; junction bases not matched to a gene: 6. Germline lookup yields CDR1 DFQATT and CDR2 SNEGSKA (reference sequence). The CDR3 nucleotides read TGCAGTGCTAGACCGAGCGGGGGGAGGGAGACCCAGTACTTC. Translated: CSARPSGGRETQYF.

Many counts were recorded for this clonotype. This chain uses TRBV3-1 with TRBJ2-5; 8 bases are shared with TRBD1. Germline CDR1 LGHDT, CDR2 YNNKEL (reference sequence). The CDR3 consists of 15 residues. V trimming: 1 base; J trimming: 7 bases; junction bases outside the gene matches: 8. CDR3 in DNA: TGTGCCAGCAGCCAAGGTCGGACAGGGATAGGGACCCAGTACTTC. Encoded protein: CASSQGRTGIGTQYF.

This chain joins TRBV20-1 and TRBJ2-3; D possibly matches TRBD1 or TRBD2 (5 bases each). V was clipped by 4 bases and J by 0 bases, with 11 bases between them. The germline V gene has CDR1 DFQATT and CDR2 SNEGSKA (reference sequence). This CDR3 spans 14 amino acids. In DNA form, the CDR3 reads TGCAGTGCTAAAAGAGAGGGGAGCACAGATACGCAGTATTTT. This sequence encodes CSAKREGSTDTQYF.

Many counts were recorded for this clonotype. The chain uses TRBV20-1 and TRBJ1-1; D not certain. Between the trimmed V and J ends, which lost 4 bases and 7 bases, there was a span of 16 bases. The CDR3 is 13 residues long. Germline CDR1 DFQATT, CDR2 SNEGSKA (reference sequence). As DNA, the CDR3 is TGCAGTGCTACGCCCCAGCACTCACGTGAAGCTTTCTTT. This encodes CSATPQHSREAFF.

This clonotype came up many times. The V and J genes are TRBV24-1 and TRBJ2-5, with TRBD1 matching over 8 bases. Germline values: CDR1 KGHDR, CDR2 SFDVKD. This CDR3 region has 16 residues. With 3 bases clipped from V and 3 bases from J, the junction kept 8 bases outside the gene matches. CDR3 amino acids: CATSDMGTGMEETQYF. CDR3 in DNA: TGTGCCACCAGTGATATGGGGACAGGCATGGAAGAGACCCAGTACTTC.

This clonotype has a handful of counts. This rearrangement joins TRBV20-1 to TRBJ2-1, with 11 bases fitting TRBD2. CDR1 is DFQATT and CDR2 is SNEGSKA in the germline V gene (reference sequence). J lost 9 bases, V lost 2 bases, and 15 bases had no gene match. The CDR3 totals 17 residues. The CDR3 DNA follows: TGCAGTGCTAGATCCTCACTAGCGGGAGAATTATTGGGTGAGCAGTTCTTC. It is translated as CSARSSLAGELLGEQFF.

This clonotype occurred many times. The chain joins TRBV6-1 to TRBJ1-4; 7 bases are a match to TRBD1. V shed 6 bases and J 7 bases; nucleotides not matched to a gene: 2. The CDR3 sequence is 12 residues long. Germline values: CDR1 MNHNS, CDR2 SASEGT. CDR3 bases: TGTGCCAGCAGACAGGGGTCTGAAAAACTGTTTTTT. It codes for CASRQGSEKLFF.

This clonotype has a count of ten or more. The chain uses TRBV28 and TRBJ2-1; D gene unclear. This CDR3 region has 12 residues. The V end was cut by 6 bases, the J end by 2 bases, with 5 bases between. Germline V gene lookup returns CDR1 MDHEN and CDR2 SYDVKM. The CDR3, as DNA: TGTGCCAGCAGGACTCCCTACAATGAGCAGTTCTTC. It encodes CASRTPYNEQFF.

J is TRBJ2-7 and V is TRBV7-4, with a possible D match to TRBD1 (6 bases). Germline CDR1 is SGHVT and CDR2 is SQSDAQ. This CDR3 is 14 amino acids long. V lost 6 bases, J lost 4 bases, and 16 bases lay in between. The CDR3 spells CASRRSGQQYEQYF. The CDR3 DNA sequence: TGTGCCAGCAGGAGGTCTGGACAGCAATACGAGCAGTACTTC.

The chain has TRBV7-8 and TRBJ2-2; D unclear. Germline loops: CDR1 SGHVS, CDR2 FQNEAQ. This CDR3 spans 13 amino acids. V gave up 8 bases and J gave up 0 bases, with 7 bases separating them. CDR3 region: CASFIPNTGELFF. The CDR3 nucleotides read TGTGCCAGCTTTATCCCGAACACCGGGGAGCTGTTTTTT.

This clonotype was recorded at least ten times. The rearrangement joins TRBV29-1 to TRBJ1-4; TRBD1 matches at 7 bases. The CDR3 covers 14 residues. With V trimmed by 6 bases and J by 0 bases, 4 bases remained unmatched. The germline V gene encodes CDR1 SQVTM and CDR2 ANQGSEA. This chain's CDR3 is CSVTTGATNEKLFF. CDR3 DNA sequence: TGCAGCGTCACCACAGGGGCAACTAATGAAAAACTGTTTTTT.

V and J are TRBV20-1 and TRBJ1-6; 8 bases align to TRBD1. The trim removed 3 bases at V and 6 bases at J, leaving 7 bases unmatched. The CDR3 runs to 15 residues. The germline V gene has CDR1 DFQATT and CDR2 SNEGSKA (reference sequence). The CDR3 region has the DNA TGCAGTGCTAGGCCGACAGGGGAGGGTAATTCACCCCTCCACTTT. Its protein is CSARPTGEGNSPLHF.

The chain uses TRBV5-1 and TRBJ2-6, with a possible D match to TRBD1 (6 bases). CDR1 and CDR2 (germline): SGHRS, YFSETQ. The CDR3 contains 16 residues. V lost 4 bases and J lost 1, with 12 bases in between. The CDR3 DNA reads TGCGCCAGCAGCCAATTCGGGACATCTGGGGCCAACGTCCTGACTTTC. Protein: CASSQFGTSGANVLTF.

CDR3 sequence (DNA): TGTGCCAGCAGCTTAACGGGAGGAGTCTACAATGAGCAGTTCTTC. Amino acids: CASSLTGGVYNEQFF. V usage is TRBV7-9 and J usage is TRBJ2-1; 7 nucleotides line up with TRBD2. The V gene's germline CDR1 is SEHNR and CDR2 FQNEAQ (reference sequence). Germline trimming cut 2 bases from V and 3 bases from J; bases unmatched to any gene: 4. This CDR3 spans 15 amino acids.

The J gene is TRBJ1-2, the V gene TRBV12-3 or TRBV12-4; tentatively, D is TRBD1 (6 bases). V lost 6 bases to trimming and J lost 2 bases, with 13 bases between them. The CDR3 has 14 residues. The CDR3 nucleotides read TGTGCCAGCAGCCCTTGGACAGTAAACTATGGCTACACCTTC. This encodes CASSPWTVNYGYTF.

The rearrangement links TRBV5-1 to TRBJ2-1, with TRBD2 as a possible D gene (6 bases). Germline loops: CDR1 SGHRS, CDR2 YFSETQ. V lost 0 bases and J 3 bases, leaving 10 bases between the germline ends. This CDR3 has 15 residues. This CDR3 is CASSLGRGNYNEQFF. The CDR3 coding sequence is TGCGCCAGCAGCTTGGGGAGGGGAAACTACAATGAGCAGTTCTTC. Full variable domain (missing parts from reference TRBV5-1 and TRBJ2-1): KAGVTQTPRYLIKTRGQQVTLSCSPISGHRSVSWYQQTPGQGLQFLFEYFSETQRNKGNFPGRFSGRQFSNSRSEMNVSTLELGDSALYLCASSLGRGNYNEQFFGPGTRLTVL.

This clonotype was counted between two and nine times. V usage is TRBV25-1 and J usage is TRBJ2-2, with unresolved D. CDR1 is MGHDK, CDR2 SYGVNS, per germline. The CDR3 is made up of 13 amino acids. The V end lost 11 bases, the J end lost 4 bases, and 14 bases lay between the germline ends. This CDR3 is CALGSSGTGELFF. The CDR3 nucleotides read TGTGCCCTGGGGTCTTCGGGCACCGGGGAGCTGTTTTTT.

This clonotype appeared many times. This chain connects TRBV24-1 to TRBJ1-5; D is unresolved. The CDR3 runs to 16 residues. The germline V gene has CDR1 KGHDR and CDR2 SFDVKD. V was clipped by 4 bases and J by 3 bases, with 15 bases between them. As DNA, the CDR3 is TGTGCCACCAGTGACTCCTCGGGAGCTTACAATCAGCCCCAGCATTTT. It specifies CATSDSSGAYNQPQHF.

The chain combines TRBV5-6 with TRBJ2-5, with 8 nucleotides matching TRBD2. This CDR3 has 14 amino acids. In germline, CDR1 is SGHDT, CDR2 YYEEEE. V shed 4 bases, J shed 1 base, and the junction held 3 bases outside the gene matches. The CDR3 sequence is CASSERGIQETQYF. The CDR3 DNA is TGTGCCAGCAGCGAGCGGGGGATCCAAGAGACCCAGTACTTC.